The clone carrying this TCR beta chain was observed a handful of times. What it binds is not known. One entry per CDR3 protein results from TCRdb running MiXCR on the 5' RACE reads. The table shows about 170,000 distinct CDR3 sequences, with 13% occurring only once. This sample was included in a study of T-cell memory formation after mild COVID-19. Whole-study context: TCR clusters were largely donor specific.

Whole-study findings and limits: Contracting clones localized mainly to CM and EM when CD4+ and mainly to EMRA when CD8+.

Specimen: PBMCs or a T cell subset sorted from them (not recorded which). The sequence was collected from a man between 18 and 29 years old who had mild COVID-19 (a few samples of this study predate the infection). Cell type and time point are not known.

CDR3 coding DNA: TGTGCCAGCAGCCCCCCGGGGAGGTTCCCAGCGCAGTATTTT. The encoded protein is CASSPPGRFPAQYF. The gene calls are TRBV7-2 and TRBJ2-3, with TRBD2 as a possible D gene (6 bases). Germline CDR1 SGHTA, CDR2 FQGNSA. The V end lost 5 bases, the J end lost 10 bases, and 19 bases lay between the germline ends. The CDR3 extends over 14 amino acids.